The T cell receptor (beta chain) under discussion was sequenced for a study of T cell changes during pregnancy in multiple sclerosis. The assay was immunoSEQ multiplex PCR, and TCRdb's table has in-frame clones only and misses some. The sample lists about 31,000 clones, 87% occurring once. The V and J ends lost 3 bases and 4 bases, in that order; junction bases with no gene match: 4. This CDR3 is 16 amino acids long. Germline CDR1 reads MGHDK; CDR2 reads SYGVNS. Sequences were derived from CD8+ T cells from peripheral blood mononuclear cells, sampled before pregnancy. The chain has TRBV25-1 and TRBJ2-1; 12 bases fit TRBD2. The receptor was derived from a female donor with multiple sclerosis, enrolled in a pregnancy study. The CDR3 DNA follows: TGTGCCAGCAGTGATACTAGCGGGGGGATGTACAATGAGCAGTTCTTC. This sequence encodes CASSDTSGGMYNEQFF.